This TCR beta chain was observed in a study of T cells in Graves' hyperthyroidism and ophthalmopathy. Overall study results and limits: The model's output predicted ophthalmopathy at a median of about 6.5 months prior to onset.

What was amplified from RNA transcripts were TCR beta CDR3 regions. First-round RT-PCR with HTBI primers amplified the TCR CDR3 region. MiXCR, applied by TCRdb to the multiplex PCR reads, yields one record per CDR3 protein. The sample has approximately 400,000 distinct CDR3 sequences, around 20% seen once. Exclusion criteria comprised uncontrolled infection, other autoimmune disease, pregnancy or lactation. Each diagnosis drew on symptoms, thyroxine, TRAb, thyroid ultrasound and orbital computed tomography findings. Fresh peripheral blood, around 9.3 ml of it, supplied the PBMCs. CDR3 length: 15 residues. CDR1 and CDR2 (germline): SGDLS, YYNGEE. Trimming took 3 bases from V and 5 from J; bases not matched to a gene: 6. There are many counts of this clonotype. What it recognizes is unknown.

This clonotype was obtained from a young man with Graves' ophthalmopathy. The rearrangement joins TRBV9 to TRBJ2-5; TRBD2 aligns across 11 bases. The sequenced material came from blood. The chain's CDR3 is CASSAYRLAGETQYF. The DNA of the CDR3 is TGTGCCAGCAGCGCCTACCGACTAGCGGGGGAGACCCAGTACTTC.